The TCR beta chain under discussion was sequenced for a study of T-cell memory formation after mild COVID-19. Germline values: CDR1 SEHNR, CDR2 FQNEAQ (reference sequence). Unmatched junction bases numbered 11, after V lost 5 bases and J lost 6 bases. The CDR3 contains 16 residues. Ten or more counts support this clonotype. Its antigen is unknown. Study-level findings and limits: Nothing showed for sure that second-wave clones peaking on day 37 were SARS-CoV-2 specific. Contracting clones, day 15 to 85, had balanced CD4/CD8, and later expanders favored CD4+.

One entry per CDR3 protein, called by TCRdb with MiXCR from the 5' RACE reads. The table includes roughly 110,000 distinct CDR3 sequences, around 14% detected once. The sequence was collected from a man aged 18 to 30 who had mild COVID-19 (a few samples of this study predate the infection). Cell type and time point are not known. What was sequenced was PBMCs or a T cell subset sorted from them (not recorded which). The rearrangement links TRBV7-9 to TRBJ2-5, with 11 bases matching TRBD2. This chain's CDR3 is CASSPHPGTSGKTQYF. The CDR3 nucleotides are TGTGCCAGCAGCCCCCACCCCGGGACTAGCGGAAAGACCCAGTACTTC.